This T cell receptor (beta chain) came from a study of blood T cell repertoires in COVID-19. This CDR3 comprises 14 residues. Trimming pared 6 bases from V and 0 bases from J, leaving 15 bases between. Germline CDR1 is SQVTM and CDR2 is ANQGSEA. Original processing methods: How many nucleated cells were present was estimated from reference gene primer amplification. TCRdb's table, derived via immunoSEQ multiplex PCR, lists solely in-frame clones and lacks some. V, J and clone size are taken as reported in that table, and D and trimming were inferred from the DNA itself. The sample consists of 50,000 to 75,000 clones, about 94% of them appearing once.

Sequencing was performed on peripheral blood. This chain connects TRBV29-1 to TRBJ2-7, with D possibly TRBD2 on 6 matching bases. This receptor was obtained from a man between 65 and 85 years old with active COVID-19. The CDR3 DNA follows: TGCAGCGTCCCACGGGGGTCGAGCTCCTACGAGCAGTACGTC. It specifies CSVPRGSSSYEQYV.